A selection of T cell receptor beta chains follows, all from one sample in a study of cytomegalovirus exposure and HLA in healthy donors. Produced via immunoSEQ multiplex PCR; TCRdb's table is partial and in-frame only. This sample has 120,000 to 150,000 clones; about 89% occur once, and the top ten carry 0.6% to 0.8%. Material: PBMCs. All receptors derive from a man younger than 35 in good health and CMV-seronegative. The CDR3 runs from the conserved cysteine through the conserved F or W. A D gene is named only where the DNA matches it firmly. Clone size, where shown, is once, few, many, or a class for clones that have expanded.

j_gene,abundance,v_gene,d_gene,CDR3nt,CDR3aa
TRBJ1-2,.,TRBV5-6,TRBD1,TGTGCCAGCAGCCCGGACAGGGCCTATGGCTACACCTTC,CASSPDRAYGYTF
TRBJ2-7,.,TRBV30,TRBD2,TGTGCCTGGACCACCCCCCAGCGGGGGGGCTACGAGCAGTACTTC,CAWTTPQRGGYEQYF
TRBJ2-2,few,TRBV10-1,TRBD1,TGCGCCAGCAGTGGACAGGGGGCCGGGGAGCTGTTTTTT,CASSGQGAGELFF
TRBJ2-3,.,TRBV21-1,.,TGTGCCAGGACTAGCGGGAGGGCCTCCCGCACAGATACGCAGTATTTT,CARTSGRASRTDTQYF
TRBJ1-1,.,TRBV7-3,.,TGTGCCAGCAGCCCCGGGGGGAACACTGAAGCTTTCTTT,CASSPGGNTEAFF
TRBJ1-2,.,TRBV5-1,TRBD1,TGCGCCAGCAGCTTGGGCGGGACAGGGGTAAACTATGGCTACACCTTC,CASSLGGTGVNYGYTF
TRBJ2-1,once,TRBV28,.,TGTGCCAGCAGCTCCGACTTAAACAATGAGCAGTTCTTC,CASSSDLNNEQFF
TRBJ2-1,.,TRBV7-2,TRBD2,TGTGCCAGCAGCCTCGCGGGGGCGGGAGGTTTCAATGAGCAGTTCTTC,CASSLAGAGGFNEQFF
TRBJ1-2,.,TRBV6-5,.,TGTGCCAGCAGAAATTCCGGAGGAGCTACCTATGGCTACACCTTC,CASRNSGGATYGYTF
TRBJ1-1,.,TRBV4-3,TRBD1,TGCGCCAGCAGCCAAGAAAAGGACAGGGCAACGACTGAAGCTTTCTTT,CASSQEKDRATTEAFF
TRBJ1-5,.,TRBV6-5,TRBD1,TGTGCCAGCAAAAGCCTGACAGGGAATCAGCCCCAGCATTTT,CASKSLTGNQPQHF
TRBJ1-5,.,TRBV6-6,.,TGTGCCAGCAGTTCAGGGAGGACTCAGCCCCAGCATTTT,CASSSGRTQPQHF
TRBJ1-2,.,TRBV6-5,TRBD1,TGTGCCACTCTGGGACAGGGAATATATGGCTACACCTTC,CATLGQGIYGYTF
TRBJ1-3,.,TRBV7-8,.,TGTGCCAGCAGCCGCCGAGGTGACTCTGGAAACACCATATATTTT,CASSRRGDSGNTIYF
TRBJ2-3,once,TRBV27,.,TGTGCCAGCAGTTTCCTGAGCACAGATACGCAGTATTTT,CASSFLSTDTQYF
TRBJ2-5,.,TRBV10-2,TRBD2,TGCGCCAGCATAGCGGGGGGGCATGGGACCCAGTACTTC,CASIAGGHGTQYF
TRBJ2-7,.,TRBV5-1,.,TGCGCCAGCAGCTCCCTCCGCGGAGGGTCACGCTCCTACGAGCAGTACTTC,CASSSLRGGSRSYEQYF
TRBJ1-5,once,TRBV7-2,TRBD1,TGTGCCAGCAGCTTAGGACAGGGGGGTAGGCCCCAGCATTTT,CASSLGQGGRPQHF
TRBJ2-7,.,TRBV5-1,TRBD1,TGCGCCAGCAACCAAGGACAGGGCGTCCCCTACGAGCAGTACTTC,CASNQGQGVPYEQYF
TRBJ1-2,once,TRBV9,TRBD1,TGTGCCAGCAGCGTAGCAGGACAGGGAAATGGCTACACCTTC,CASSVAGQGNGYTF
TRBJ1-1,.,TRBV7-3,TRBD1,TGTGCCAGCAGCTTAAAAACTGGCAGGGGGGTTGAAGCTTTCTTT,CASSLKTGRGVEAFF
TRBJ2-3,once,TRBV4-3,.,TGCGCCAGCAGCCCTCGGTCGTCGTTGGGGGCCACAGATACGCAGTATTTT,CASSPRSSLGATDTQYF
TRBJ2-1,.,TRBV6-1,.,TGTGCCAGCAGTAGTAGCCGCAATGAGCAGTTCTTC,CASSSSRNEQFF
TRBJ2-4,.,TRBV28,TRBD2,TGTGCCAGCAGTCTCAGCGGGGGAAACATTCAGTACTTC,CASSLSGGNIQYF
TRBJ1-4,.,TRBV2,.,TGTGCCAGCGCCGGGACTTCGAATGAAAAACTGTTTTTT,CASAGTSNEKLFF
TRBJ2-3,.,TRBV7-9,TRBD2,TGTGCCAGGGTTGAAGCGGGGGACCCTTCTCATACGCAGTATTTT,CARVEAGDPSHTQYF
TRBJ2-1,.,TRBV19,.,TGTGCCAGTAGTTTTGGGCCCAATGAGCAGTTCTTC,CASSFGPNEQFF
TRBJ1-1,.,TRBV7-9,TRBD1,TGTGCCAGCAGTCTGACGGGACAGGGTGTTTTCTTT,CASSLTGQGVFF
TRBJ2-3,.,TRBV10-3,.,TGTGCCATCAAACCTAGCAGAAGCACAGATACGCAGTATTTT,CAIKPSRSTDTQYF
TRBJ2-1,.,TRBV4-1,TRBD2,TGCGCCAGCAGCCAAGAATCCCGGCTAGCGGGGGCCGGGGAGCAGTTCTTC,CASSQESRLAGAGEQFF
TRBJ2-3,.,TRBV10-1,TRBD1,TGCGCCAGCAGTGGGGTCCCGGGACAGGGTCTCACAGATACGCAGTATTTT,CASSGVPGQGLTDTQYF
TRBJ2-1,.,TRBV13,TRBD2,TGTGCCAGCAGCTTAGGGCTAGCGGTAGGCTACAATGAGCAGTTCTTC,CASSLGLAVGYNEQFF
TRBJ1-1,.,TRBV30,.,TGTGCCTGGAGTGTAGTGGGGGGCACTGAAGCTTTCTTT,CAWSVVGGTEAFF
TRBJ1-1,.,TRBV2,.,TGTGCCAGCAGTTCTGATAGGACAGAGAACACTGAAGCTTTCTTT,CASSSDRTENTEAFF
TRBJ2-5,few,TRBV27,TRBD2,TGTGCCAGCAGCCCAGTTGGTGAGGCGGGGGTTCAAGAGACCCAGTACTTC,CASSPVGEAGVQETQYF
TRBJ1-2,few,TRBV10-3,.,TGTGCCATCAGTGAGTCGCCCCCGGCGGAATACTATGGCTACACCTTC,CAISESPPAEYYGYTF
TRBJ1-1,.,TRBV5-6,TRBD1,TGTGCCAGCAGCCCGACAGGGGAGAACACTGAAGCTTTCTTT,CASSPTGENTEAFF
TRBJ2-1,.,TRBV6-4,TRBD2,TGTGCCAGCAGTCCCGGGACTACGGACTACAATGAGCAGTTCTTC,CASSPGTTDYNEQFF
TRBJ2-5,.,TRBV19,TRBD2,TGTGCCAGTGCGGCGGGCCTAGCGGGAGTGCTAGAGACCCAGTACTTC,CASAAGLAGVLETQYF
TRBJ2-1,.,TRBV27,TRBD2,TGTGCCAGCAGTCTCGGGACTAGCGGGAGAAATGAGCAGTTCTTC,CASSLGTSGRNEQFF
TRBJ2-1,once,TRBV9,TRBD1,TGTGCCAGCAGCGCGGCAGGGGGAGCTAACAATGAGCAGTTCTTC,CASSAAGGANNEQFF
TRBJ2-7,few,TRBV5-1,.,TGCGCCAGCAGCTTGGACAGATCCTACGAGCAGTACTTC,CASSLDRSYEQYF
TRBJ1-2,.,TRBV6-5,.,TGTGCCAGCAGTTACTCTCCGGGGGGGAGAGACTATGGCTACACCTTC,CASSYSPGGRDYGYTF
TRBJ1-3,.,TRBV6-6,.,TGTGCCAGCCAAAATACAGGGTCCGGAAACACCATATATTTT,CASQNTGSGNTIYF
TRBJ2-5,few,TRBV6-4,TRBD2,TGTGCCAGCTCCGCGACTAGCGGGAGCCAAGAGACCCAGTACTTC,CASSATSGSQETQYF
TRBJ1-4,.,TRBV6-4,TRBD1,TGTGCCAGCAGGCCCCAGACGGAGGACAGGGTAAGGGAAAAACTGTTTTTT,CASRPQTEDRVREKLFF
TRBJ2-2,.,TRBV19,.,TGTGCCAGTAGTATAGATCTGGCAGGGTTTGGTGACACCGGGGAGCTGTTTTTT,CASSIDLAGFGDTGELFF
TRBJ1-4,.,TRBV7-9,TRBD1,TGTGCCAGCAGCCTACACAGGGGCACTAATGAAAAACTGTTTTTT,CASSLHRGTNEKLFF